Below, 27 T cell receptor beta chains from the same sample are listed, as sequenced in a study of blood T cell repertoires in COVID-19. Clones were read by immunoSEQ multiplex PCR, and TCRdb kept only the in-frame ones, dropping some. The data hold around 450,000 clones, with around 90% observed a single time. The specimen sequenced was PBMCs or T cells enriched from blood (not recorded which). Receptors were obtained from a woman between 18 and 29 years old who had recovered from COVID-19.

The V gene is TRBV7-9, the J gene TRBJ1-1; a weak D match, TRBD1 (6 bases). The ends were cut back, 1 base at V and 4 bases at J, with 7 bases in the middle. The CDR3 extends over 13 amino acids. From germline, CDR1 is SEHNR and CDR2 FQNEAQ (reference sequence). The DNA for the CDR3 is TGTGCCAGCAGCTTAGGAGGGGGCACTGAAGCTTTCTTT. Its protein is CASSLGGGTEAFF.

For this clone: The final CDR3 position lacks the conserved phenylalanine or tryptophan, pointing to a likely read error. The DNA is omitted, as the CDR3 cannot be located on it reliably, and the CDR3 follows TCRdb's listing. This chain connects TRBV9 to TRBJ2-3; the table calls TRBD1, which could not be checked here. Germline loops: CDR1 SGDLS, CDR2 YYNGEE. A total of 15 residues make up the CDR3, ends included. The CDR3 is CASSVGTARTDTPYL.

The chain couples TRBV5-1 to TRBJ2-3, with D possibly TRBD1 on 5 matching bases. The CDR3 runs 17 residues. Between the trimmed V and J ends, which lost 0 bases and 2 bases, there was a span of 16 bases. Germline lookup yields CDR1 SGHRS and CDR2 YFSETQ. CDR3 nucleotide sequence: TGCGCCAGCAGCTTGGGGGCTACTGGGGCTGTCACAGATACGCAGTATTTT. It translates to CASSLGATGAVTDTQYF.

This clone was seen more than once but under ten times. J is TRBJ2-1 and V is TRBV4-2, with a possible D match to TRBD1 (6 bases). The CDR3 loop spans 14 amino acids. From germline, CDR1 is LGHNA and CDR2 YNFKEQ. The V end lost 1 base, the J end lost 7 bases, and 11 bases lay between the germline ends. CDR3 residues: CASSQVAGENEQFF. The CDR3 nucleotides read TGTGCCAGCAGCCAAGTCGCAGGGGAAAATGAGCAGTTCTTC.

Note on this clone: Relative to the germline gene, one junction end is altered; a read error may explain this. The chain links TRBV7-7 to TRBJ2-1; TRBD2 agrees at 9 bases. The CDR3 covers 14 residues. Germline values: CDR1 SSHAT, CDR2 FNYEAQ (reference sequence). In DNA, the CDR3 is TGTGCTAGCAGCTTAGCGGGAGAGGGGGCAGAGCAGTTCTTC. Amino acids: CASSLAGEGAEQFF. Complete variable domain (other parts from reference TRBV7-7 and TRBJ2-1): GAGVSQSPRYKVTKRGQDVTLRCDPISSHATLYWYQQALGQGPEFLTYFNYEAQPDKSGLPSDRFSAERPEGSISTLTIQRTEQRDSAMYRCASSLAGEGAEQFFGPGTRLTVL.

This chain uses TRBV2 with TRBJ1-5; D is undetermined. Looked up from germline, CDR1 is SNHLY and CDR2 is FYNNEI. This CDR3 has 12 amino acids. V was pared by 1 base and J by 5 bases, with 3 bases between. The DNA for the CDR3 is TGTGCCAGCAGTGAAGGCGATCAGCCCCAGCATTTT. Protein product: CASSEGDQPQHF.

The rearrangement uses TRBV6-5 and TRBJ2-1, with no clear D. The V gene lost 4 bases and the J gene lost 2 bases, with 12 bases spanning the gap. CDR3 length: 15 residues. The germline V gene has CDR1 MNHEY and CDR2 SVGAGI. CDR3 sequence (DNA): TGTGCCAGCAGTTCATCTAGATCTCCCTACAATGAGCAGTTCTTC. Its protein is CASSSSRSPYNEQFF.

The chain uses TRBV5-1 and TRBJ1-6; D remains ambiguous. V was cut by 0 bases and J by 9 bases, with 13 bases left in between. Germline V gives CDR1 SGHRS, CDR2 YFSETQ. The CDR3 covers 15 residues. CDR3 in amino acids: CASSLVSGEGSPLHF. The CDR3, as DNA: TGCGCCAGCAGCTTGGTTAGCGGGGAGGGTTCACCCCTCCACTTT.

This clone was counted between two and nine times. The rearrangement joins TRBV2 to TRBJ2-4, with D perhaps TRBD1 (5 bases). This CDR3 region has 16 residues. The ends were cut back, 0 bases at V and 9 bases at J, with 18 bases in the middle. Germline V gene lookup returns CDR1 SNHLY and CDR2 FYNNEI. The CDR3 protein is CASSEAGLEGASIQYF. DNA of the CDR3: TGTGCCAGCAGTGAAGCTGGTTTGGAAGGGGCGAGCATTCAGTACTTC.

The chain is built from TRBV5-1 and TRBJ2-7; D possibly corresponds to TRBD2 (6 bases). The germline V and J ends were trimmed by 0 bases and 5 bases, with 12 bases remaining between them. Germline CDR1 SGHRS, CDR2 YFSETQ. This CDR3 is 14 amino acids long. The CDR3: CASSLDPGVNEQYF. CDR3 sequence (DNA): TGCGCCAGCAGCTTGGACCCGGGGGTCAACGAGCAGTACTTC.

V gene TRBV12-1 combines with J gene TRBJ1-5. TRBV12-1 is noted as a pseudogene. This CDR3 has 13 amino acids. CDR3 loop: CASSLIQGGPQHF. CDR3 DNA sequence: TGTGCCAGCAGCTTAATTCAGGGAGGGCCCCAGCATTTT.

The V gene is TRBV12-5, the J gene TRBJ1-2; no clear D. Germline V gene data show CDR1 as LGHNT and CDR2 as FRNRAP. CDR3 length: 13 amino acids. Trimming removed 3 bases at V and 3 bases at J, with 8 bases between. The CDR3 DNA sequence: TGTGCTAGTGGTTTTGGGCTTGACTATGGCTACACCTTC. Translation: CASGFGLDYGYTF.

The CDR3 reads CASSSTGQGVEGYTF. The CDR3 bases are TGTGCCAGCAGTTCGACAGGACAGGGGGTGGAGGGCTACACCTTC. The J gene is TRBJ1-2, the V gene TRBV28; 10 nucleotides agree with TRBD1. J lost 8 bases, V lost 4 bases, and 10 bases had no gene match. Germline loops: CDR1 MDHEN, CDR2 SYDVKM. The CDR3 length is 15 residues.

CDR3 DNA: TGTCCTGACAGGGCCAACACCGGGGAGCTGTTTTTT. Amino acid sequence: CPDRANTGELFF. The gene calls are TRBV19 and TRBJ2-2, with 7 bases lining up with TRBD1. The CDR3 length is 12 residues. Germline V gene data show CDR1 as LNHDA and CDR2 as SQIVND (reference sequence).

This sequence joins TRBV12-3 or TRBV12-4 and TRBJ2-3; TRBD2 agrees at 7 bases. V was clipped by 6 bases and J by 11 bases; unmatched bases: 8. The CDR3 loop spans 12 amino acids. CDR3 loop: CASRVPTSEQYF. The CDR3 DNA follows: TGTGCCAGCAGAGTACCCACTAGCGAGCAGTATTTT.

The chain has TRBV16 and TRBJ1-1; D is unresolved. Per germline, CDR1 KGHSY and CDR2 FQNENV. V lost 1 base and J lost 0, with 12 bases in between. This CDR3 region has 16 residues. The CDR3 loop reads CASSQYGGFLNTEAFF. The CDR3 nucleotides are TGTGCCAGCAGCCAATACGGCGGATTCTTGAACACTGAAGCTTTCTTT.

The V call is TRBV5-6, the J call TRBJ2-7; 9 nucleotides align to TRBD2. CDR3 size: 14 residues. Germline V CDR1 and CDR2: SGHDT, YYEEEE. V lost 5 bases to trimming and J lost 4 bases; unmatched junction nucleotides: 7. CDR3 loop: CASRWRGGLYEQYF. The CDR3 DNA sequence: TGTGCCAGCAGATGGCGGGGGGGTCTTTACGAGCAGTACTTC.

This clone was detected a few times. This chain connects TRBV7-6 to TRBJ2-7; a weak D match, TRBD2 (6 bases). The CDR3 length is 13 residues. The V end lost 5 bases, the J end lost 7 bases, and 15 bases lay between the germline ends. The germline CDR1 and CDR2 sequences are SGHVS and FNYEAQ. CDR3 amino acids: CASSRDSPREQYF. CDR3 nucleotide sequence: TGTGCCAGCAGCCGGGACTCCCCCCGGGAGCAGTACTTC.

This clone was seen once. This rearrangement joins TRBV5-1 to TRBJ1-5; 7 bases align to TRBD1. The CDR3 length is 15 residues. After removal of 4 bases from V and 1 base from J, the junction contained 5 bases not matched to a gene. Germline loops: CDR1 SGHRS, CDR2 YFSETQ. CDR3 in amino acids: CASSLTGSSNQPQHF. In DNA form, the CDR3 reads TGCGCCAGCAGCCTGACAGGGTCCAGCAATCAGCCCCAGCATTTT.

V gene TRBV7-8 combines with J gene TRBJ1-2; 11 nucleotides agree with TRBD1. The V gene's germline CDR1 is SGHVS and CDR2 FQNEAQ. J lost 6 bases, V lost 5 bases, and 8 bases had no gene match. CDR3 length equals 15 residues. CDR3 nucleotide sequence: TGTGCCAGCAGCCAAAGGGACAGGGGGTGGGATGGCTACACCTTC. It specifies CASSQRDRGWDGYTF.

The chain has TRBV5-6 and TRBJ2-1; TRBD1 aligns across 10 bases. Trimming at V came to 2 bases and at J to 7 bases, leaving 6 bases not matched to a gene. Germline assignment: CDR1 SGHDT and CDR2 YYEEEE. The CDR3 has 15 residues. The chain's CDR3 is CASSFPGTGANEQFF. DNA for the CDR3: TGTGCCAGCAGCTTTCCCGGGACAGGGGCTAATGAGCAGTTCTTC.

This clone was seen ten or more times. The gene calls are TRBV18 and TRBJ1-1, with 7 nucleotides matching TRBD1. Germline-derived CDR1 and CDR2 are KGHSH and LQKENI. V shed 4 bases, J shed 3 bases, and the junction held 11 bases outside the gene matches. This CDR3 contains 16 residues. Here the CDR3 DNA reads TGTGCCAGCTCACAACGGACAGGCCCAGGCGACACTGAAGCTTTCTTT. It is translated as CASSQRTGPGDTEAFF.

The chain couples TRBV4-2 to TRBJ2-3, with D unresolved. The length of the CDR3 is 14 residues. CDR1 and CDR2 (germline): LGHNA, YNFKEQ. V was trimmed by 3 bases and J by 0 bases, leaving 7 bases between them. Written as DNA, the CDR3 is TGTGCCAGCAGCCAGAGTTATAGCACAGATACGCAGTATTTT. It codes for CASSQSYSTDTQYF.

This clone was found once. The rearrangement links TRBV7-6 to TRBJ1-1, with 9 bases lining up with TRBD1. Losses at the gene ends were 5 bases for V and 4 bases for J; bases not matched to a gene: 8. This CDR3 is 15 amino acids long. Germline CDR1 is SGHVS and CDR2 is FNYEAQ. CDR3 DNA: TGTGCCAGCAGCGTACAGGGGGCCGGGAGCACTGAAGCTTTCTTT. Translating it yields CASSVQGAGSTEAFF.

The chain couples TRBV28 to TRBJ2-5; 12 bases are a match to TRBD2. After removal of 6 bases from V and 5 bases from J, the junction contained 7 bases not matched to a gene. The CDR3 has 15 amino acids. The germline V gene has CDR1 MDHEN and CDR2 SYDVKM. The DNA for the CDR3 is TGTGCCAGCAGCCGCCGAGGACTAGCGGGGGAGACCCAGTACTTC. It translates to CASSRRGLAGETQYF.

In nucleotides, the CDR3 is TGTGCCAGCAGTGAAGAAGACGCCAGGGTGTATGGCTACACCTTC. Its protein is CASSEEDARVYGYTF. This rearrangement joins TRBV2 to TRBJ1-2; weak D call: TRBD1 (5 bases). The CDR3 consists of 15 residues. Germline-derived CDR1 and CDR2 are SNHLY and FYNNEI. V lost 1 base and J lost 5, with 14 bases in between.

The chain recombines TRBV10-2 with TRBJ2-7, with TRBD1 matching 8 bases. With V trimmed by 4 bases and J by 2 bases, 4 bases remained unmatched. This CDR3 region has 14 residues. Germline V CDR1 and CDR2: WSHSY, SAAADI. CDR3 sequence (DNA): TGCGCCAGCAGTGGGGACAGGTCCCCCTACGAGCAGTACTTC. This sequence encodes CASSGDRSPYEQYF.